These 23 T cell receptor beta chains were sequenced from one sample in a study of cytomegalovirus exposure and HLA in healthy donors (dated by TCRdb to 2016 to 2017). Preparation of the library involved the immunoSEQ multiplex PCR assay. A mixture of 60 forward primers for TCR Vbeta segments and 13 reverse primers for TCR Jbeta segments was used in the multiplex PCR. Drawn from immuneACCESS, this table holds only the in-frame rearrangements with V and J called that TCRdb kept. Clones are partly lost; checked studies trace under half to an unresolved V gene and leave the rest unexplained. The sample contains more than 100,000 clones, around 76% of them found a single time. The ten largest clones capture 30% of the sample. Material: PBMCs. These receptors originate from a man aged 55 to 70 in good health and CMV-seropositive.

Here the CDR3 reads CASSLGTGRYGYTF. The CDR3 DNA is TGCGCCAGCAGCCTAGGGACAGGGAGGTATGGCTACACCTTC. This chain connects TRBV5-1 to TRBJ1-2; 9 nucleotides line up with TRBD1. Trimming at V came to 4 bases and at J to 5 bases, leaving 6 bases not matched to a gene. CDR1 is SGHRS, CDR2 YFSETQ, per germline. CDR3 length equals 14 residues.

V usage is TRBV7-9 and J usage is TRBJ2-5, with D possibly TRBD2 on 6 matching bases. The germline gives CDR1 SEHNR, CDR2 FQNEAQ (reference sequence). The CDR3 loop spans 15 amino acids. V lost 1 base to trimming and J lost 3 bases, with 12 bases between them. CDR3 nucleotide sequence: TGTGCCAGCAGCTTAGTGACAACTAGCAAAGAGACCCAGTACTTC. This translates into CASSLVTTSKETQYF.

The genes are TRBV6-5 and TRBJ1-2, with unresolved D. Looked up from germline, CDR1 is MNHEY and CDR2 is SVGAGI. V was shortened by 6 bases and J by 2 bases, with 16 bases between the two germline ends. This CDR3 region has 15 residues. CDR3: CASRRTSQNNYGYTF. The CDR3 DNA reads TGTGCCAGCAGGCGAACGAGCCAAAACAACTATGGCTACACCTTC.

The rearrangement joins TRBV15 to TRBJ1-5, with D tentatively TRBD1 (5 bases). V lost 8 bases to trimming and J lost 3 bases, with 11 bases between them. The CDR3 totals 13 residues. Germline V gene data show CDR1 as LNHNV and CDR2 as YYDKDF (reference sequence). The CDR3 DNA reads TGTGCCACCTCAGGGATGATCAATCAGCCCCAGCATTTT. It codes for CATSGMINQPQHF.

This clone came up a few times. This chain joins TRBV5-4 and TRBJ2-7; no clear D. Trimming stripped 4 bases from V and 2 bases from J, with 10 bases between. The length of the CDR3 is 13 residues. Germline CDR1 is SGHNT and CDR2 is YYREEE (reference sequence). This CDR3 reads CASSPHYTYEQYF. DNA for the CDR3: TGTGCCAGCAGCCCGCACTACACCTACGAGCAGTACTTC.

This clone has just a few counts. V usage is TRBV7-3 and J usage is TRBJ2-3; a weak D match, TRBD1 (5 bases). The ends were cut back, 2 bases at V and 5 bases at J, with 11 bases in the middle. The CDR3 covers 14 residues. Per germline, CDR1 SGHTA and CDR2 FQGTGA. CDR3 sequence (DNA): TGTGCCAGCAGCTTAGGGGCTCCGGGAGATACGCAGTATTTT. Translated, it gives CASSLGAPGDTQYF.

Points on this clone: The sample carries other DNA sequences with the same CDR3. J is TRBJ1-2 and V is TRBV6-5; D is unclear. Germline CDR1 and CDR2: MNHEY and SVGAGI. V shed 2 bases and J shed 3 bases, with 7 bases lying between them. There are 13 residues in the CDR3. CDR3 in DNA: TGTGCCAGCAGTTACACCGGGGACTATGGCTACACCTTC. This translates into CASSYTGDYGYTF.

J is TRBJ2-3 and V is TRBV9, with 8 bases fitting TRBD2. From germline, CDR1 is SGDLS and CDR2 YYNGEE. V lost 4 bases, J lost 5 bases, and 12 bases stayed unmatched. This CDR3 comprises 16 residues. The CDR3 spells CASSPSGGAVIDTQYF. In nucleotides, the CDR3 is TGTGCCAGCAGCCCATCGGGGGGGGCTGTAATAGATACGCAGTATTTT.

The rearrangement uses TRBV19 and TRBJ1-1; TRBD1 might be the D (5 bases). V lost 7 bases, J lost 3 bases, and 15 bases lay in between. Germline-derived CDR1 and CDR2 are LNHDA and SQIVND (reference sequence). This CDR3 spans 14 amino acids. The CDR3 DNA reads as TGTGCCAGTACCCCCTCGGGGGGATACACTGAAGCTTTCTTT. Protein sequence: CASTPSGGYTEAFF.

The chain carries TRBV5-1 and TRBJ2-6; no reliable D call. Germline CDR1 SGHRS, CDR2 YFSETQ. CDR3 length: 15 amino acids. V dropped 0 bases and J dropped 3 bases, with 7 bases sitting between them. The CDR3 DNA sequence: TGCGCCAGCAGCTTGGTGGCATATGGGGCCAACGTCCTGACTTTC. This translates into CASSLVAYGANVLTF.

This chain connects TRBV28 to TRBJ2-7; D may be TRBD1 (7 bases). There are 14 residues in the CDR3. CDR1 and CDR2 (germline): MDHEN, SYDVKM. V was trimmed by 3 bases and J by 4 bases, leaving 13 bases between them. For the CDR3, the DNA is TGTGCCAGCAGTTTGCGCAGGGGGACTTACGAGCAGTACTTC. This codes for CASSLRRGTYEQYF.

This clone has just a few counts. The chain links TRBV5-1 to TRBJ1-1; D is perhaps TRBD1 (5 bases). The CDR3 spans 13 residues. From germline, CDR1 is SGHRS and CDR2 YFSETQ. V shed 4 bases and J shed 1 base, with 8 bases lying between them. CDR3 DNA sequence: TGCGCCAGCAGCCCGACAGAGAACACTGAAGCTTTCTTT. Translated, it gives CASSPTENTEAFF.

This clone was seen more than once but under ten times. This chain joins TRBV7-2 and TRBJ1-2; perhaps TRBD1 as D (5 bases). Trimming took 5 bases from V and 2 from J, leaving 24 bases between them. The CDR3 sequence is 18 residues long. Germline CDR1 reads SGHTA; CDR2 reads FQGNSA. The CDR3 DNA reads as TGTGCCAGCAGCGGACCCCGGGACTCAATAAGGGCAAACTATGGCTACACCTTC. This codes for CASSGPRDSIRANYGYTF.

The gene calls are TRBV28 and TRBJ2-2; the D is unclear. Between the trimmed V and J ends, which lost 5 bases and 4 bases, there was a span of 5 bases. There are 12 residues in the CDR3. Germline loops: CDR1 MDHEN, CDR2 SYDVKM. CDR3 sequence reads: CASSEVTGELFF. The CDR3 DNA follows: TGTGCCAGCAGTGAGGTCACCGGGGAGCTGTTTTTT.

This clone was seen just once. V is TRBV30 and J is TRBJ2-5, with 8 positions matching TRBD2. The germline gives CDR1 GTSNPN, CDR2 SVGIG (reference sequence). The CDR3 covers 15 residues. With 4 bases clipped from V and 5 bases from J, the junction kept 12 bases outside the gene matches. CDR3 nucleotides: TGTGCCTGGAAGAGAGTAAGGACTAGCTGGGAGACCCAGTACTTC. It encodes CAWKRVRTSWETQYF.

The rearrangement uses TRBV5-1 and TRBJ2-7; 10 nucleotides align to TRBD1. Germline V lookup: CDR1 SGHRS, CDR2 YFSETQ. Unmatched junction bases numbered 7, after V lost 3 bases and J lost 4 bases. CDR3 length: 15 residues. The CDR3 nucleotides are TGCGCCAGCAGCTCAGTCGACAGGGGGCGGTACGAGCAGTACTTC. Residues: CASSSVDRGRYEQYF.

The chain uses TRBV7-9 and TRBJ1-2; 10 nucleotides agree with TRBD1. Germline CDR1 SEHNR, CDR2 FQNEAQ (reference sequence). Trimming took 5 bases from V and 5 from J; bases not matched to a gene: 5. The CDR3 spans 14 residues. Here the CDR3 DNA reads TGTGCCAGCAGCAGGGGACAGGGGTTGTATGGCTACACCTTC. Protein sequence: CASSRGQGLYGYTF.

With respect to this clone: A junction boundary mismatches the germline segment, possibly from a read error. The chain is built from TRBV19 and TRBJ1-1; 7 bases are a match to TRBD1. Looked up from germline, CDR1 is LNHDA and CDR2 is SQIVND (reference sequence). The CDR3 consists of 12 residues. This CDR3 reads CANSIRTGEAFF. The CDR3 DNA is TGTGCCAATAGTATACGGACAGGCGAAGCTTTCTTT.

This chain uses TRBV11-2 with TRBJ1-2; perhaps TRBD1 as D (5 bases). Germline assignment: CDR1 SGHAT and CDR2 FQNNGV. V lost 0 bases to trimming and J lost 2 bases, with 16 bases between them. There are 17 residues in the CDR3. DNA of the CDR3: TGTGCCAGCAGCTTAGATACGCTCTCTACAGGCAACTATGGCTACACCTTC. Its translation: CASSLDTLSTGNYGYTF.

The J gene is TRBJ1-5, the V gene TRBV29-1; D call uncertain. Germline V lookup: CDR1 SQVTM, CDR2 ANQGSEA. The CDR3 runs to 12 residues. The V end lost 8 bases, the J end lost 0 bases, and 8 bases lay between the germline ends. CDR3 in DNA: TGCAGCACCGCGGATAGCAATCAGCCCCAGCATTTT. Translation: CSTADSNQPQHF.

The J gene is TRBJ1-5, the V gene TRBV2, with D unresolved. Trimming pared 6 bases from V and 0 bases from J, leaving 6 bases between. The CDR3 has 13 amino acids. Germline-derived CDR1 and CDR2 are SNHLY and FYNNEI. The CDR3: CASRADSNQPQHF. The CDR3 DNA reads as TGTGCCAGCAGGGCTGATAGCAATCAGCCCCAGCATTTT.

The rearrangement links TRBV4-1 to TRBJ2-4, with 9 bases aligning to TRBD1. Germline V gene sequence: CDR1 MGHRA, CDR2 YSYEKL. Trimming took 3 bases from V and 9 from J; bases not matched to a gene: 6. The CDR3 loop spans 14 amino acids. Here the CDR3 reads CASSQGQGLTIQYF. The CDR3 DNA follows: TGCGCCAGCAGCCAGGGACAGGGACTAACCATTCAGTACTTC.

The chain recombines TRBV7-9 with TRBJ2-7; no clear D gene. This CDR3 spans 16 amino acids. Germline CDR1 and CDR2: SEHNR and FQNEAQ (reference sequence). Trimming removed 0 bases from V and 1 base from J, with 13 bases in between. The CDR3 is CASSLATRLESYEQYF. Here the CDR3 DNA reads TGTGCCAGCAGCTTAGCGACACGGTTAGAATCCTACGAGCAGTACTTC.